This TCR beta chain originates from a study of blood T cell repertoires in COVID-19. As for the study in general: From the United States, Italy and Spain came samples of acute and convalescent COVID-19. T cells, B-cell-depleted T cells, or PBMCs supplied cDNA or gDNA.

Germline CDR1 reads SEHNR; CDR2 reads FQNEAQ (reference sequence). The V gene lost 1 base and the J gene lost 5 bases, with 15 bases spanning the gap. The CDR3 sequence is 15 residues long. Per the study methods: Cell counts per sample came from amplifying reference gene primers. The protocol was immunoSEQ multiplex PCR, while the TCRdb copy is restricted to in-frame clones and leaves out a portion. The D gene and trimming were derived from the DNA, and the V and J assignments and clone size from that table. In the table there are about 280,000 clones, 70% to 90% of which are singletons. This clonotype originated in a woman aged 30 to 39 with active or convalescent COVID-19. V gene TRBV7-9 combines with J gene TRBJ2-7, with D possibly being TRBD2 (5 bases). Sequenced input: peripheral blood. The CDR3 sequence: CASSLGRVSTDEQYF. The CDR3 coding sequence is TGTGCCAGCAGCTTAGGGCGGGTCAGCACCGACGAGCAGTACTTC.